These 9 T cell receptor beta chains came from one sample sequenced in a study of T cells in localized non-small cell lung cancer. Some clones are missing from TCRdb's copy, which holds only in-frame ones; the method was immunoSEQ multiplex PCR. Among around 50,000 clones listed, about nine tenths were seen once. The sample here was peripheral blood, taken before any cancer treatment. Every receptor here comes from a woman between 40 and 69 years old with stage I lung adenocarcinoma.

This chain joins TRBV9 and TRBJ1-1, with 7 bases matching TRBD1. Germline CDR1 is SGDLS and CDR2 is YYNGEE. The V gene end was trimmed by 2 bases and the J gene end by 1 base; junction bases not matched to a gene: 2. The CDR3 covers 14 residues. CDR3 loop: CASSVGQSNTEAFF. CDR3 in DNA: TGTGCCAGCAGCGTGGGACAGTCGAACACTGAAGCTTTCTTT.

The chain links TRBV19 to TRBJ2-7; 9 positions match TRBD1. The CDR3 sequence is 15 residues long. Germline lookup yields CDR1 LNHDA and CDR2 SQIVND (reference sequence). Trimming cost V 3 bases and J 0 bases; bases outside gene matches: 3. CDR3 coding DNA: TGTGCCAGTAGTATCGGGACAGGGCCCTCCTACGAGCAGTACTTC. Its protein product is CASSIGTGPSYEQYF.

The rearrangement uses TRBV7-8 and TRBJ2-1, with D unresolved. The V gene's germline CDR1 is SGHVS and CDR2 FQNEAQ. The CDR3 length is 13 residues. V was clipped by 4 bases and J by 5 bases, with 9 bases between them. CDR3: CASSSFGDNEQFF. DNA for the CDR3: TGTGCCAGCAGCTCTTTCGGCGACAATGAGCAGTTCTTC.

The J gene is TRBJ1-5, the V gene TRBV28; D not certain. The CDR3 has 14 residues. The V end was cut by 4 bases, the J end by 3 bases, with 10 bases between. The germline CDR1 and CDR2 sequences are MDHEN and SYDVKM. This chain's CDR3 is CASSYPGLNQPQHF. The CDR3 region has the DNA TGTGCCAGCAGTTATCCGGGTCTCAATCAGCCCCAGCATTTT.

The V call is TRBV7-2, the J call TRBJ1-6; no clear D gene. The germline CDR1 and CDR2 sequences are SGHTA and FQGNSA. The CDR3 extends over 13 amino acids. The germline V and J ends were trimmed by 4 bases and 8 bases, with 9 bases remaining between them. In DNA, the CDR3 is TGTGCCAGCAGCTCCACTAAAGATTCACCCCTCCACTTT. Amino acids: CASSSTKDSPLHF.

J is TRBJ2-7 and V is TRBV6-6; D gene uncertain. The ends were cut back, 4 bases at V and 0 bases at J, with 4 bases in the middle. Germline CDR1 MNHNY, CDR2 SVGAGI (reference sequence). The CDR3 spans 12 residues. CDR3 in amino acids: CASSLSSYEQYF. The CDR3 DNA reads as TGTGCCAGCAGTTTAAGCTCCTACGAGCAGTACTTC.

The rearrangement uses TRBV18 and TRBJ2-5; weak D call: TRBD2 (6 bases). The V gene lost 5 bases and the J gene lost 4 bases, with 17 bases spanning the gap. The CDR3 consists of 15 residues. Germline lookup yields CDR1 KGHSH and CDR2 LQKENI. CDR3: CASSISLLGGETQYF. CDR3 in DNA: TGTGCCAGCTCAATCAGCCTTTTGGGAGGAGAGACCCAGTACTTC.

The gene calls are TRBV18 and TRBJ1-4; D is undetermined. CDR1 is KGHSH, CDR2 LQKENI, per germline. V dropped 3 bases and J dropped 5 bases, with 13 bases sitting between them. The CDR3 is 15 residues long. In DNA, the CDR3 is TGTGCCAGCTCACCTCAACAGAGTGGGAATGAAAAACTGTTTTTT. Protein sequence: CASSPQQSGNEKLFF.

The chain joins TRBV25-1 to TRBJ2-2; a possible D gene is TRBD2 (7 bases). The ends were cut back, 7 bases at V and 9 bases at J, with 15 bases in the middle. The germline V gene encodes CDR1 MGHDK and CDR2 SYGVNS. This CDR3 has 13 amino acids. The CDR3 DNA reads as TGTGCCAGCACTAAACAGGGAGGGAGGGAGCTGTTTTTT. As protein: CASTKQGGRELFF.